This T cell receptor beta chain was observed in a study of T cells after yellow fever vaccination. V shed 2 bases and J shed 2 bases, with 13 bases lying between them. Germline assignment: CDR1 SGHRS and CDR2 YFSETQ. The CDR3 has 15 amino acids. Overall study findings and caveats: Booster sampling recovered most clones from primary vaccination (roughly 96% CD4, around 90% CD8). On re-exposure, the response was weaker but peaked faster, at day 5 versus 15. The CD4 and CD8 compartments had a small share of their clonotypes in common.

The TCR cDNA carried a universal primer site and UMIs from 5'RACE template switching. TCRdb re-called the 5' RACE reads through MiXCR, storing one row per CDR3 protein. The top ten clones hold 19% of a sample with 250,000 to 350,000 distinct CDR3 sequences, around 4.3% of them seen once. Many counts were recorded for this clonotype. Its antigen is unidentified. The source of this sequence is a man between 18 and 29 years old who received the YFV17D yellow fever vaccine. The sequences come from PBMCs, collected 15 days after the yellow fever booster vaccination. The V gene is TRBV5-1, the J gene TRBJ2-5, with a tentative D call TRBD1 (6 bases). The CDR3 reads CASSFGERGQETQYF. The CDR3, as DNA: TGCGCCAGCAGCTTCGGGGAAAGGGGGCAAGAGACCCAGTACTTC.